The present entry profiles one T cell receptor beta chain with its context. The PCR employed 60 Vbeta primers together with 13 Jbeta primers. Only in-frame clones appear in the TCRdb table, and some are missing; sequencing was by immunoSEQ multiplex PCR. The sample lists 60,000 to 70,000 clones, approximately 72% occurring once. The record originates from a study of cytomegalovirus exposure and HLA in healthy donors. CDR1 is SNHLY, CDR2 FYNNEI, per germline. The CDR3 runs 13 residues. V dropped 1 base and J dropped 3 bases, with 6 bases sitting between them. This chain links TRBV2 with TRBJ1-2; tentatively, D is TRBD1 (5 bases). The origin of this receptor is a woman under 40 in good health and CMV-seronegative. The sample taken for sequencing was PBMCs. The CDR3 DNA reads TGTGCCAGCAGTGAAGGCAGGGACTATGGCTACACCTTC. Translating it yields CASSEGRDYGYTF.